This TCR beta chain comes out of a study of blood T cell repertoires in COVID-19. Study-level information: PBMCs, B-cell-depleted T cells, or T cells provided the cDNA or gDNA that made up the material.

This CDR3 contains 13 residues. V was cut by 7 bases and J by 7 bases, with 17 bases left in between. Germline values: CDR1 SNHLY, CDR2 FYNNEI. Sequencing was performed with immunoSEQ multiplex PCR; in TCRdb, only in-frame clones are kept and a portion is missing. Altogether 85,000 to 130,000 clones are present, 87% being singletons, with the ten largest covering approximately 15%. The TCR comes from a middle-aged man with acute or convalescent COVID-19. Sequenced input: peripheral blood. V usage is TRBV2 and J usage is TRBJ2-7, with a tentative D call TRBD1 (6 bases). DNA for the CDR3: TGTGCCAGCACCGGGACAAGCCCTTGGGAGCAGTACTTC. It codes for CASTGTSPWEQYF.